Detailed here is one T cell receptor beta chain. This sample is drawn from a study of cytomegalovirus exposure and HLA in healthy donors. V lost 2 bases to trimming and J lost 0 bases, with 2 bases between them. Looked up from germline, CDR1 is MNHEY and CDR2 is SVGAGI. The CDR3 totals 14 residues. The PCR contained 60 Vbeta and 13 Jbeta primers. Only in-frame clones appear in the TCRdb table, and some are missing; sequencing was by immunoSEQ multiplex PCR. The sample consists of 95,000 to 150,000 clones, approximately 80% of them appearing once. Sequencing was done on a sample of PBMCs. V usage is TRBV6-5 and J usage is TRBJ2-6; D is unclear. This receptor was obtained from a man in his forties or fifties in good health and CMV-seronegative. The CDR3 bases are TGTGCCAGCAGTTACCTCTCTGGGGCCAACGTCCTGACTTTC. Protein sequence: CASSYLSGANVLTF.